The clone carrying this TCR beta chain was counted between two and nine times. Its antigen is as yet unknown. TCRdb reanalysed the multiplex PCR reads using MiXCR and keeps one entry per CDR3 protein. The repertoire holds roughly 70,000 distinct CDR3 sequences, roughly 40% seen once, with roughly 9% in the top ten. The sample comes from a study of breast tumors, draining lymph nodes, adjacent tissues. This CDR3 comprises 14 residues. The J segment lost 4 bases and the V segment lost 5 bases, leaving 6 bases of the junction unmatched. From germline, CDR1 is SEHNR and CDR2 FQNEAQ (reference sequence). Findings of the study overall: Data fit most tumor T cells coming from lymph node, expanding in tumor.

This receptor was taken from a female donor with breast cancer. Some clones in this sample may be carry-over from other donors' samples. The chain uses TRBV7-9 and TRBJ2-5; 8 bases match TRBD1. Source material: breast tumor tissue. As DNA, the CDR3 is TGTGCCAGCAGCGGACAGGGACAGAGAGAGACCCAGTACTTC. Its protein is CASSGQGQRETQYF.